This entry lists 20 T cell receptor beta chains sequenced from one sample in a study of response to subunit inactivated influenza vaccine. TCRdb analysed the RT-PCR reads with MiXCR anew, one entry per CDR3 protein. The repertoire holds about 570,000 distinct CDR3 sequences, with roughly 10% as singletons. The sample consisted of PBMCs from blood, taken on the day of vaccination. Receptors were obtained from a man in his fifties or sixties who received an inactivated influenza vaccine.

This clonotype was counted between two and nine times. This chain joins TRBV9 and TRBJ1-1; no clear D gene. V was pared by 0 bases and J by 5 bases, with 14 bases between. Per germline, CDR1 SGDLS and CDR2 YYNGEE. The CDR3 loop spans 15 amino acids. The chain's CDR3 is CASSVATHPGTEAFF. CDR3 nucleotides: TGTGCCAGCAGCGTAGCTACACACCCTGGAACTGAAGCTTTCTTT.

This clonotype occurred many times. V usage is TRBV4-2 and J usage is TRBJ2-1; possible D gene TRBD2, 6 bases. V gave up 8 bases and J gave up 3 bases, with 17 bases separating them. Looked up from germline, CDR1 is LGHNA and CDR2 is YNFKEQ. The CDR3 runs to 15 residues. CDR3 coding DNA: TGTGCCAGCGCTAACACCGGGACTGGCTACAATGAGCAGTTCTTC. Protein product: CASANTGTGYNEQFF.

This clonotype was counted ten times or more. In DNA, the CDR3 is TGTGCCAGCAGTTTAGTGGGCGGGGGGACAGATACGCAGTATTTT. Protein product: CASSLVGGGTDTQYF. The chain employs TRBV12-3 or TRBV12-4 and TRBJ2-3, with 8 bases matching TRBD2. The CDR3 has 15 residues. After removal of 1 base from V and 3 bases from J, the junction contained 3 bases not matched to a gene.

There are many counts of this clonotype. The gene calls are TRBV29-1 and TRBJ2-5; the D is unclear. Germline values: CDR1 SQVTM, CDR2 ANQGSEA. Between the trimmed V and J ends, which lost 6 bases and 3 bases, there was a span of 8 bases. The CDR3 loop spans 11 amino acids. CDR3 sequence reads: CSVGYEETQYF. CDR3 in DNA: TGCAGCGTGGGCTATGAAGAGACCCAGTACTTC.

This clonotype was detected a few times. The DNA of the CDR3 is TGTGCCAGCAGCGTAGACGGACAGGGAAACACCATATATTTT. Translation: CASSVDGQGNTIYF. The chain recombines TRBV9 with TRBJ1-3; the D gene is possibly TRBD1 (6 bases). In germline, CDR1 is SGDLS, CDR2 YYNGEE. Trimming left V 0 bases short and J 4 bases short, with 8 bases between. The CDR3 covers 14 residues.

The sample holds a few counts of this clonotype. V usage is TRBV20-1 and J usage is TRBJ2-2; D is ambiguous. The germline V gene has CDR1 DFQATT and CDR2 SNEGSKA (reference sequence). The CDR3 consists of 12 residues. Between the trimmed V and J ends, which lost 2 bases and 2 bases, there was a span of 3 bases. CDR3 amino acids: CSARHNTGELFF. DNA of the CDR3: TGCAGTGCTAGACATAACACCGGGGAGCTGTTTTTT.

The chain links TRBV20-1 to TRBJ2-5, with 7 bases fitting TRBD1. Germline CDR1 is DFQATT and CDR2 is SNEGSKA (reference sequence). The CDR3 has 12 amino acids. Trimming took 6 bases from V and 3 from J; bases not matched to a gene: 4. CDR3: CSAGDSKETQYF. CDR3 DNA sequence: TGCAGTGCAGGGGACAGCAAAGAGACCCAGTACTTC.

Comment on this clonotype: An end of the junction differs from the germline gene, which may be a read error. The V and J genes are TRBV20-1 and TRBJ1-2, with D possibly matching TRBD1 (6 bases). The CDR3 runs to 13 residues. Germline CDR1 and CDR2: DFQATT and SNEGSKA (reference sequence). The CDR3 reads CSARDTLGHGYTF. CDR3 DNA sequence: TGCAGTGCTAGGGACACTTTGGGACATGGCTACACTTTC.

This clonotype was seen only a few times. The gene calls are TRBV28 and TRBJ2-1; D is possibly TRBD2 (6 bases). The V gene's germline CDR1 is MDHEN and CDR2 SYDVKM. The ends were cut back, 7 bases at V and 4 bases at J, with 17 bases in the middle. The CDR3 totals 15 residues. The CDR3 loop reads CASTVGLQTYNEQFF. CDR3 nucleotide sequence: TGTGCCAGCACCGTGGGACTCCAAACTTACAATGAGCAGTTCTTC.

The chain is built from TRBV7-2 and TRBJ2-1, with D possibly matching TRBD1 (5 bases). Germline V gives CDR1 SGHTA, CDR2 FQGNSA. The CDR3 sequence is 16 residues long. V lost 5 bases and J 6 bases, leaving 20 bases between the germline ends. CDR3 in amino acids: CASSPRLGTGANEQFF. CDR3 sequence (DNA): TGTGCCAGCAGCCCCCGGCTAGGAACAGGCGCCAATGAGCAGTTCTTC.

V is TRBV4-2 and J is TRBJ2-4; 7 nucleotides align to TRBD1. Trimming removed 4 bases from V and 6 bases from J; junction bases left unmatched: 6. The germline V gene encodes CDR1 LGHNA and CDR2 YNFKEQ. CDR3 length: 14 residues. CDR3 sequence (DNA): TGTGCCAGCAGCCCTGACTCAGGGGGAAACATTCAGTACTTC. Its protein product is CASSPDSGGNIQYF.

The V call is TRBV12-3 or TRBV12-4, the J call TRBJ2-7; D is perhaps TRBD1 (6 bases). The CDR3 runs to 14 residues. Trimming removed 5 bases from V and 4 bases from J, with 15 bases in between. In nucleotides, the CDR3 is TGTGCCAGCAGTCAACCTGGACAGTTTTACGAGCAGTACTTC. Translating it yields CASSQPGQFYEQYF.

The chain carries TRBV6-2 or TRBV6-3 and TRBJ2-4; D is possibly TRBD2 (5 bases). The CDR3 extends over 16 amino acids. Trimming shortened V by 7 bases and J by 9 bases, and 25 bases separated the two germline ends. The germline V gene encodes CDR1 MNHEY and CDR2 SVGEGT. This CDR3 is CASNEGGTALRRIQYF. In DNA form, the CDR3 reads TGTGCCAGCAACGAAGGAGGAACCGCCCTAAGGCGCATTCAGTACTTC.

This clonotype has only a few counts. The chain links TRBV12-3 or TRBV12-4 to TRBJ2-7; weak D call: TRBD2 (5 bases). This CDR3 contains 14 residues. With 5 bases removed from V and 4 bases from J, the gap between germline ends came to 15 bases. The CDR3 sequence: CASSESGTIYEQYF. The CDR3 region has the DNA TGTGCCAGCAGTGAAAGCGGTACGATTTACGAGCAGTACTTC.

This clonotype was observed many times. J is TRBJ2-1 and V is TRBV5-1, with D perhaps given as TRBD1 or TRBD2 (6 bases each). V was shortened by 7 bases and J by 9 bases, with 23 bases between the two germline ends. Germline V lookup: CDR1 SGHRS, CDR2 YFSETQ. The CDR3 covers 15 residues. The CDR3 sequence: CASEIGGRLGSEQFF. CDR3 in DNA: TGCGCCAGCGAAATAGGGGGGCGGTTAGGAAGTGAGCAGTTCTTC.

This clonotype was counted between two and nine times. This chain links TRBV20-1 with TRBJ2-3; the D gene is possibly TRBD2 (5 bases). CDR1 DFQATT and CDR2 SNEGSKA come from the germline V gene (reference sequence). V was pared by 0 bases and J by 0 bases, with 7 bases between. CDR3 size: 14 residues. CDR3: CSARDASSTDTQYF. The CDR3 DNA is TGCAGTGCTAGAGATGCTAGCAGCACAGATACGCAGTATTTT.

This clonotype was seen a handful of times. The chain carries TRBV20-1 and TRBJ1-4; D is uncertain. Germline V gene lookup returns CDR1 DFQATT and CDR2 SNEGSKA (reference sequence). This CDR3 spans 13 amino acids. V gave up 5 bases and J gave up 0 bases, with 7 bases separating them. The CDR3 DNA is TGCAGTGCTCCGGGTGCAACTAATGAAAAACTGTTTTTT. Encoded protein: CSAPGATNEKLFF.

This clonotype was detected ten times or more. This chain joins TRBV24-1 and TRBJ2-7, with a tentative D call TRBD2 (6 bases). The germline CDR1 and CDR2 sequences are KGHDR and SFDVKD. This CDR3 has 15 amino acids. V was pared by 1 base and J by 4 bases, with 13 bases between. The CDR3, as DNA: TGTGCCACCAGTGATTTAGGAGGAGGGGAATACGAGCAGTACTTC. This sequence encodes CATSDLGGGEYEQYF.

The rearrangement links TRBV5-1 to TRBJ1-2; D perhaps matches TRBD1 (5 bases). CDR3 length: 15 amino acids. Between the trimmed V and J ends, which lost 0 bases and 6 bases, there was a span of 15 bases. The germline V gene has CDR1 SGHRS and CDR2 YFSETQ. In nucleotides, the CDR3 is TGCGCCAGCAGCTTGGTCCGGGGGGGTTCGGATGGCTACACCTTC. Protein sequence: CASSLVRGGSDGYTF.

A few counts support this clonotype. The chain uses TRBV4-1 and TRBJ2-1, with TRBD1 matching over 7 bases. The CDR3 totals 16 residues. Germline CDR1 is MGHRA and CDR2 is YSYEKL. V lost 5 bases, J lost 5 bases, and 12 bases stayed unmatched. Here the CDR3 reads CASSSLLTGTHNEQFF. The CDR3 DNA follows: TGCGCCAGCAGCTCCCTTCTGACAGGGACACACAATGAGCAGTTCTTC.